This T cell receptor beta chain was obtained from a study of Ad26.COV2.S vaccination and SARS-CoV-2 variants. The method was immunoSEQ multiplex PCR; TCRdb's version includes in-frame clones alone and lacks a portion of them. The sample yields 300,000 to 400,000 clones, less than 90% seen once. Treatment: 19 received Ad26.COV2.S at low or high dose, single or two shots; several received placebo; per-sample allocation not given. It was on day 63 after the first vaccine or placebo injection that samples were taken. The clonotype originates from a person aged 18-65 years who received the Ad26.COV2.S COVID-19 vaccine or a placebo. Sequences were derived from peripheral blood, sampled in a trial of Ad26.COV2.S vaccine versus placebo.

The DNA of the CDR3 is TGTGCCAGCAGCTTAGATCGACTAGCGGGAGTCTACGAGCAGTACTTC. It encodes CASSLDRLAGVYEQYF. The J gene is TRBJ2-7, the V gene TRBV11-2; the match to TRBD2 covers 12 bases. The germline V gene encodes CDR1 SGHAT and CDR2 FQNNGV. Germline trimming cut 0 bases from V and 3 bases from J; bases unmatched to any gene: 3. The CDR3 is 16 residues long.